Below, 9 T cell receptor beta chains from the same sample are listed, as sequenced in a study of blood T cell repertoires in COVID-19. TCRdb keeps only in-frame clones here, not all; method: immunoSEQ multiplex PCR. The table shows 270,000 or so clones, with 84% occurring only once. Specimen: peripheral blood. The receptors were gathered from a human donor in a cohort sampled during active COVID-19.

This sequence joins TRBV18 and TRBJ1-1, with TRBD1 matching 9 bases. Germline CDR1 KGHSH, CDR2 LQKENI. After removal of 3 bases from V and 5 bases from J, the junction contained 7 bases not matched to a gene. The CDR3 runs to 15 residues. The CDR3 sequence is CASSPGTGSGTEAFF. The CDR3 DNA sequence: TGTGCCAGCTCACCCGGGACAGGGTCGGGGACTGAAGCTTTCTTT.

The chain's CDR3 is CATSRRGDRASEQYF. The CDR3 DNA reads TGTGCCACCAGCAGACGGGGCGACAGGGCGAGCGAGCAGTACTTC. The chain links TRBV15 to TRBJ2-7, with TRBD1 identical over 7 bases. The CDR3 is 15 amino acids. V lost 2 bases and J lost 6; bases outside the gene matches: 10. CDR1 and CDR2 from the germline V gene are LNHNV and YYDKDF (reference sequence).

V gene TRBV6-5 combines with J gene TRBJ2-3; 11 nucleotides align to TRBD2. The J segment lost 6 bases and the V segment lost 2 bases, leaving 4 bases of the junction unmatched. Germline V gene sequence: CDR1 MNHEY, CDR2 SVGAGI. This CDR3 has 15 amino acids. DNA for the CDR3: TGTGCCAGCAGTTACCAATCTAGCGGGAGGGATACGCAGTATTTT. Its protein product is CASSYQSSGRDTQYF.

This chain joins TRBV7-9 and TRBJ2-7, with TRBD2 as a possible D gene (5 bases). The CDR3 contains 16 residues. Germline V gene lookup returns CDR1 SEHNR and CDR2 FQNEAQ (reference sequence). The ends were cut back, 5 bases at V and 0 bases at J, with 17 bases in the middle. For the CDR3, the DNA is TGTGCCAGCAGCAAAGAACCGAGCGGAATCTCCTACGAGCAGTACTTC. The encoded protein is CASSKEPSGISYEQYF.

The rearrangement links TRBV7-9 to TRBJ1-5, with 7 positions matching TRBD1. The J segment lost 6 bases and the V segment lost 3 bases, leaving 11 bases of the junction unmatched. The CDR3 loop spans 16 amino acids. Germline V CDR1 and CDR2: SEHNR, FQNEAQ (reference sequence). Here the CDR3 DNA reads TGTGCCAGCAGCTTGGCGGGCTCAGGGGGAATTCAGCCCCAGCATTTT. Its protein is CASSLAGSGGIQPQHF.

The DNA for the CDR3 is TGTGCCAGCAGTTACTCAGACTCTCCAAATCAGCCCCAGCATTTT. Translating it yields CASSYSDSPNQPQHF. The V and J genes are TRBV6-6 and TRBJ1-5; D is uncertain. CDR1 is MNHNY, CDR2 SVGAGI, per germline (reference sequence). V was cut by 0 bases and J by 4 bases, with 10 bases left in between. The CDR3 is made up of 15 amino acids.

The sample holds one count of this clone. The chain has TRBV6-2 or TRBV6-3 and TRBJ2-7; D not resolved. Germline loops: CDR1 MNHEY, CDR2 SVGEGT. Trimming pared 6 bases from V and 3 bases from J, leaving 6 bases between. The CDR3 sequence is 11 residues long. The chain's CDR3 is CASSPLYEQYF. The CDR3 DNA is TGTGCCAGCAGCCCCCTCTACGAGCAGTACTTC.

This sequence joins TRBV5-1 and TRBJ2-2; 7 bases map to TRBD1. Losses at the gene ends were 6 bases for V and 4 bases for J; bases not matched to a gene: 15. The CDR3 runs 17 residues. Looked up from germline, CDR1 is SGHRS and CDR2 is YFSETQ. The CDR3 bases are TGCGCCAGCATTGGTTTTCATGGTGCAGGGGGCACCGGGGAGCTGTTTTTT. Protein product: CASIGFHGAGGTGELFF.

The rearrangement uses TRBV21-1 and TRBJ2-5; the listed D gene, TRBD2, was not tested against the DNA. TRBV21-1 counts as a pseudogene. This CDR3 spans 14 amino acids. The chain's CDR3 is CASSNSGGEETQYF. The CDR3 nucleotides are TGTGCCAGCAGCAATAGCGGGGGGGAAGAGACCCAGTACTTC.